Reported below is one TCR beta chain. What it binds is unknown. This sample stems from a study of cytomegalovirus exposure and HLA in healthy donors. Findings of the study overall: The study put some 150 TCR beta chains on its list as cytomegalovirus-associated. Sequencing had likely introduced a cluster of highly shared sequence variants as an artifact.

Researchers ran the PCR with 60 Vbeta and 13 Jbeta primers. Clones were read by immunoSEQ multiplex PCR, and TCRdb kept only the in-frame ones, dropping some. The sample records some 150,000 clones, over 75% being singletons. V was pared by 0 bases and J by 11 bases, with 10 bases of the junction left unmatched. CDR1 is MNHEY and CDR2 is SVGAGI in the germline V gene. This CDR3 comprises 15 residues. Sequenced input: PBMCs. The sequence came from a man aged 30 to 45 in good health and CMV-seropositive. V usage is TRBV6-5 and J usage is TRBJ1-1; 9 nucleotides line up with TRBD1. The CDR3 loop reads CASSYSSGTGLRAFF. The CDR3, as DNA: TGTGCCAGCAGTTACTCAAGTGGGACAGGGCTTCGGGCTTTCTTT.